The 20 T cell receptor beta chains in this list originate from one sample, sequenced in a study of human T cells and chemical hapten exposure. Time point: patch test 3, about 24 weeks after DPC sensitization. The treatment here: therapeutic diphenylcyclopropenone sensitization with weekly scalp DPC. Using its own MiXCR run on the RACE reads, TCRdb lists one record per CDR3 protein. The data hold about 82,000 distinct CDR3 sequences, with 13% observed a single time. The starting material was whole blood, obtained in connection with sensitization to the hapten diphenylcyclopropenone (DPC). All receptors come from a woman aged 50 to 60 with alopecia areata. Some clones in this sample may be carry-over from other donors' samples.

There are many counts of this clonotype. CDR3 sequence reads: CASSLGTPTQETQYF. The CDR3 DNA reads TGTGCCAGCAGCCTCGGGACTCCAACTCAAGAGACCCAGTACTTC. The V call is TRBV11-2, the J call TRBJ2-5; D might be TRBD2 (6 bases). Trimming pared 5 bases from V and 2 bases from J, leaving 15 bases between. This CDR3 spans 15 amino acids. Germline CDR1 SGHAT, CDR2 FQNNGV.

This clonotype was observed many times. V usage is TRBV2 and J usage is TRBJ2-4, with a possible D match to TRBD1 (6 bases). From germline, CDR1 is SNHLY and CDR2 FYNNEI. This CDR3 region has 15 residues. Trimming shortened V by 6 bases and J by 0 bases, and 12 bases separated the two germline ends. CDR3 region: CASRDSTLAKNIQYF. In DNA form, the CDR3 reads TGTGCCAGCAGGGACAGCACGTTAGCCAAAAACATTCAGTACTTC.

There are many counts of this clonotype. This chain uses TRBV6-6 with TRBJ1-5; D is possibly TRBD1 (5 bases). V lost 5 bases and J 0 bases, leaving 8 bases between the germline ends. Germline V gene lookup returns CDR1 MNHNY and CDR2 SVGAGI (reference sequence). The CDR3 runs 14 residues. CDR3 nucleotides: TGTGCCAGCAGTCGACAGATTAGCAATCAGCCCCAGCATTTT. Its protein is CASSRQISNQPQHF.

This clonotype was counted a few times. The chain is built from TRBV10-1 and TRBJ2-7; D uncertain. Germline V gene sequence: CDR1 WNHNN, CDR2 SYGVQD (reference sequence). This CDR3 has 15 amino acids. V was cut by 9 bases and J by 0 bases, with 18 bases left in between. CDR3 in DNA: TGCGCCAGTGTTTGGATCTGGACGGTCTCCTACGAGCAGTACTTC. This codes for CASVWIWTVSYEQYF.

This clonotype was seen once. A single base separates this from a much larger clone, so it may be a read error. The rearrangement links TRBV10-3 to TRBJ2-7; no definite D call. The CDR3 has 11 amino acids. Germline loops: CDR1 ENHRY, CDR2 SYGVKD. Trimming stripped 3 bases from V and 3 bases from J, with 3 bases between. Here the CDR3 DNA reads TGTGCCATCAGTGACTACTACGAGCAGTACTTC. Protein: CAISDYYEQYF.

This clonotype showed up many times. This chain uses TRBV29-1 with TRBJ1-2; 7 positions match TRBD1. Germline assignment: CDR1 SQVTM and CDR2 ANQGSEA. The CDR3 runs 13 residues. V gave up 4 bases and J gave up 5 bases; unmatched junction bases: 7. The DNA of the CDR3 is TGCAGCGTTGCCGGACAGGCGAGATATGGCTACACCTTC. Its translation: CSVAGQARYGYTF.

This clonotype came up many times. The V call is TRBV29-1, the J call TRBJ1-2; 7 bases line up with TRBD1. CDR3 length equals 12 residues. The V gene's germline CDR1 is SQVTM and CDR2 ANQGSEA. Trimming at V came to 7 bases and at J to 5 bases, leaving 7 bases not matched to a gene. CDR3 coding DNA: TGCAGCGACCGGGACAGCCGATATGGCTACACCTTC. Protein sequence: CSDRDSRYGYTF.

A few counts support this clonotype. The chain joins TRBV4-2 to TRBJ2-2; 9 bases line up with TRBD2. V lost 1 base, J lost 4 bases, and 7 bases stayed unmatched. The length of the CDR3 is 17 residues. Germline loops: CDR1 LGHNA, CDR2 YNFKEQ. In nucleotides, the CDR3 is TGTGCCAGCAGCCAAGGTTACCCAGCGGGAGGCACCGGGGAGCTGTTTTTT. Translating gives CASSQGYPAGGTGELFF.

The chain employs TRBV5-1 and TRBJ1-2, with no clear D. The length of the CDR3 is 13 residues. The germline gives CDR1 SGHRS, CDR2 YFSETQ. V was pared by 0 bases and J by 0 bases, with 3 bases between. Here the CDR3 reads CASSLDANYGYTF. For the CDR3, the DNA is TGCGCCAGCAGCTTGGACGCTAACTATGGCTACACCTTC.

The CDR3 spells CSVEGYNEQFF. CDR3 coding DNA: TGCAGCGTTGAGGGATACAATGAGCAGTTCTTC. The rearrangement uses TRBV29-1 and TRBJ2-1; D is undetermined. Germline lookup yields CDR1 SQVTM and CDR2 ANQGSEA. Trimming stripped 3 bases from V and 4 bases from J, with 4 bases between. The CDR3 consists of 11 residues.

The CDR3: CSASFGGPSYNSPLHF. The CDR3 DNA is TGCAGTGCTTCCTTCGGGGGACCCTCCTATAATTCACCCCTCCACTTT. The chain combines TRBV20-1 with TRBJ1-6; a possible D gene is TRBD1 (5 bases). V was clipped by 5 bases and J by 0 bases, with 14 bases between them. CDR1 DFQATT and CDR2 SNEGSKA come from the germline V gene (reference sequence). There are 16 residues in the CDR3.

The table lists this clonotype with a few counts. The chain is built from TRBV10-3 and TRBJ2-1; 8 bases are a match to TRBD2. This CDR3 is 15 amino acids long. J lost 7 bases, V lost 5 bases, and 10 bases had no gene match. CDR1 and CDR2 from the germline V gene are ENHRY and SYGVKD. CDR3 region: CAISPGLGVRNEQFF. As DNA, the CDR3 is TGTGCCATCAGTCCGGGACTAGGTGTTAGAAATGAGCAGTTCTTC.

This clonotype was recorded at least ten times. The gene calls are TRBV10-3 and TRBJ2-7, with D unclear. The CDR3 consists of 11 residues. The ends were cut back, 1 base at V and 7 bases at J, with 5 bases in the middle. Germline assignment: CDR1 ENHRY and CDR2 SYGVKD. CDR3 in DNA: TGTGCCATCAGTGAGTTACGGGAGCAGTACTTC. Protein product: CAISELREQYF.

This clonotype has a handful of counts. The chain has TRBV20-1 and TRBJ2-1; TRBD2 might be the D (5 bases). V was cut by 4 bases and J by 1 base, with 17 bases left in between. CDR3 length equals 16 residues. Germline loops: CDR1 DFQATT, CDR2 SNEGSKA (reference sequence). CDR3 sequence: CSATRTVFSSYNEQFF. CDR3 nucleotides: TGCAGTGCTACCCGGACTGTCTTCTCGTCCTACAATGAGCAGTTCTTC.

This clonotype was detected a few times. The chain couples TRBV18 to TRBJ1-2, with a possible D match to TRBD1 (5 bases). CDR1 and CDR2 from the germline V gene are KGHSH and LQKENI. The CDR3 runs to 12 residues. With 8 bases removed from V and 4 bases from J, the gap between germline ends came to 11 bases. The CDR3 DNA sequence: TGTGCCAGCGGGCAGGGTGGCTATGGCTACACCTTC. It translates to CASGQGGYGYTF.

This clonotype was seen only a few times. The chain couples TRBV20-1 to TRBJ1-1; D ambiguous. Germline V gene lookup returns CDR1 DFQATT and CDR2 SNEGSKA (reference sequence). With 5 bases removed from V and 3 bases from J, the gap between germline ends came to 4 bases. The CDR3 has 10 residues. The DNA of the CDR3 is TGCAGTGCTCTAGACACTGAAGCTTTCTTT. This sequence encodes CSALDTEAFF.

This clonotype was seen a single time. The V and J genes are TRBV29-1 and TRBJ2-3; D remains unclear. V lost 8 bases and J lost 1, with 10 bases in between. Per germline, CDR1 SQVTM and CDR2 ANQGSEA. The CDR3 is 12 residues long. CDR3: CSMPLGTDTQYF. CDR3 DNA sequence: TGCAGCATGCCCCTGGGCACAGATACGCAGTATTTT.

This clonotype occurred a few times. This rearrangement joins TRBV14 to TRBJ1-2, with a weak D call TRBD1 (6 bases). Germline CDR1 reads SGHDN; CDR2 reads FVKESK. The CDR3 is 13 amino acids. V lost 3 bases and J lost 5, with 10 bases in between. The CDR3 DNA is TGTGCCAGCAGCCACAAACAGGGTTATGGCTACACCTTC. Amino acids: CASSHKQGYGYTF.

This clonotype was picked up many times. DNA of the CDR3: TGTGCCAGCAGCCCAGGACTAGCTGAGCAGTTCTTC. Translated: CASSPGLAEQFF. The genes are TRBV7-8 and TRBJ2-1; 8 nucleotides match TRBD2. Trimming at V came to 5 bases and at J to 9 bases, leaving 3 bases not matched to a gene. The CDR3 extends over 12 amino acids. Germline lookup yields CDR1 SGHVS and CDR2 FQNEAQ.

The J gene is TRBJ2-7, the V gene TRBV12-5, with D tentatively TRBD1 or TRBD2 (6 bases each). CDR3 length: 15 amino acids. V shed 8 bases and J shed 0 bases, with 17 bases lying between them. CDR1 is LGHNT and CDR2 is FRNRAP in the germline V gene. CDR3 region: CASLYGGLGSYEQYF. The DNA of the CDR3 is TGTGCTAGTCTATACGGGGGCCTAGGCTCCTACGAGCAGTACTTC.